A selection of T cell receptor beta chains follows, all from one sample in a study of blood T cell repertoires in COVID-19. Measured with immunoSEQ multiplex PCR; TCRdb has only the in-frame clones, and not every one. The table lists 88,000 or so clones, 75% to 90% of them singletons. The sequencing input was peripheral blood. These receptors all come from a man aged 60-69 years with acute or convalescent COVID-19. CDR3s include the opening cysteine and the closing phenylalanine or tryptophan. D genes are given only for firm matches. Clone size is given for some rows only: seen once, a few or many times, or a class if the clone is expanded.

TRBV6-6	.	TRBJ1-1	many	CASSYSHLNTEAFF	TGTGCCAGCAGTTACTCACACCTGAACACTGAAGCTTTCTTT
TRBV14	.	TRBJ1-3	.	CASSPPRQFGNTIYF	TGTGCCAGCAGCCCTCCTAGACAGTTTGGAAACACCATATATTTT
TRBV27	TRBD1	TRBJ2-1	.	CASSLVSGTGGNEQFF	TGTGCCAGCAGTCTAGTTTCCGGGACAGGGGGTAATGAGCAGTTCTTC
TRBV7-2	.	TRBJ1-2	.	CASSELSRGYTF	TGTGCCAGCAGTGAACTATCGAGGGGCTACACCTTC
TRBV9	TRBD2	TRBJ2-3	.	CASSSGHGGRRTDTQYF	TGTGCCAGCAGCAGTGGGCATGGCGGGAGAAGGACAGATACGCAGTATTTT
TRBV3-1/TRBV3-2	.	TRBJ2-3	.	CASSHGNSDTQYF	TGTGCCAGCAGCCACGGGAACTCAGATACGCAGTATTTT
TRBV6-5	TRBD1	TRBJ1-1	.	CASKGQSEAFF	TGTGCCAGTAAGGGACAGTCTGAAGCTTTCTTT
TRBV11-2	.	TRBJ1-2	.	CASSKQYRALANYGYTF	TGTGCCAGCAGTAAACAGTACAGGGCTTTGGCTAACTATGGCTACACCTTC
TRBV11-3	.	TRBJ1-1	.	CASSSPGTEAFF	TGTGCCAGCAGCTCCCCGGGCACTGAAGCTTTCTTT
TRBV19	TRBD2	TRBJ2-7	.	CASSRLAGVYEQYF	TGTGCCAGTAGCAGACTAGCGGGAGTTTACGAGCAGTACTTC
TRBV30	TRBD2	TRBJ2-1	.	CAWRASGSSVAVF	TGTGCCTGGAGGGCTAGCGGGAGCTCGGTGGCGGTCTTC
TRBV28	.	TRBJ1-2	.	CASRVQNYGYTF	TGTGCCAGCAGGGTTCAGAATTATGGCTACACCTTC
TRBV4-3	.	TRBJ1-5	few	CASSPRRGVGNQPQHF	TGCGCCAGCAGCCCCCGTCGGGGGGTAGGCAATCAGCCCCAGCATTTT